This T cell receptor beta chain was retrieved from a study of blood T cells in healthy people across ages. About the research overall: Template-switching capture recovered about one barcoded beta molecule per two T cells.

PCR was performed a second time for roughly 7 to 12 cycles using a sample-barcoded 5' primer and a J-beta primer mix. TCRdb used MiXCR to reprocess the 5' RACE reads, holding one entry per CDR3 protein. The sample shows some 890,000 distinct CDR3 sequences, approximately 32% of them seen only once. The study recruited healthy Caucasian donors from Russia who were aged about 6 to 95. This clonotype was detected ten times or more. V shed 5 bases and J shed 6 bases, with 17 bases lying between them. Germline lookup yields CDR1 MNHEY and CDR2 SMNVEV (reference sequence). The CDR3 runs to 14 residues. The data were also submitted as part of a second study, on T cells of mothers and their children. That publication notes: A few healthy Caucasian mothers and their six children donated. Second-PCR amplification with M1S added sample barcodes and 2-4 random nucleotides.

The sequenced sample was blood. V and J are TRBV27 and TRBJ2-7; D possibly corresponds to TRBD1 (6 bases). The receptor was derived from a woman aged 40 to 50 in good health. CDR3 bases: TGTGCCAGCAGTAGACAGGCCCTCCGGGGCGAGCAGTACTTC. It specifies CASSRQALRGEQYF.